Listed below are T cell receptor beta chains from one sample, sequenced in a study of immune cell composition in non-small cell lung cancer. The protocol was immunoSEQ multiplex PCR, while the TCRdb copy is restricted to in-frame clones and leaves out a portion. Of about 3,400 clones in the sample, about three quarters are singletons; the top ten hold about 4%. Sequenced sample: lung tumor tissue. The origin of the receptors is a human donor with non-small cell lung cancer. The CDR3 runs from the conserved cysteine through the conserved F or W. Fields, in order: clone size, D gene, J gene, V gene, CDR3 DNA, CDR3 protein. The D gene is left open where the match is weak. The size field is filled for only some rows; it gives once, few, many or a size class.

clone_size: NA
d_call: NA
j_call: TRBJ1-2
v_call: TRBV18
cdr3_nt: TGTGCCAGCTATCCTGCAAACGCGGGGTCGGGTGGCTACACCTTC
cdr3_aa: CASYPANAGSGGYTF

clone_size: NA
d_call: NA
j_call: TRBJ2-7
v_call: TRBV5-1
cdr3_nt: TGCGCCAGCAGCTTGGCCCGGCCAGGCGGGGACGAGCAGTACTTC
cdr3_aa: CASSLARPGGDEQYF

clone_size: NA
d_call: NA
j_call: TRBJ2-1
v_call: TRBV19
cdr3_nt: TGTGCCAGTAATCATCGGGTTTTCTACAATGAGCAGTTCTTC
cdr3_aa: CASNHRVFYNEQFF

clone_size: NA
d_call: NA
j_call: TRBJ2-5
v_call: TRBV18
cdr3_nt: TGTGCCAGCTCACCAACATTTCAGGGGGAGACCCAGTACTTC
cdr3_aa: CASSPTFQGETQYF

clone_size: NA
d_call: NA
j_call: TRBJ1-2
v_call: TRBV6-5
cdr3_nt: TGTGCCAGCAGTTCTATGACAGACGGATCCTATGGCTACACCTTC
cdr3_aa: CASSSMTDGSYGYTF

clone_size: medium-sized
d_call: TRBD1
j_call: TRBJ1-6
v_call: TRBV4-2
cdr3_nt: TGTGCCAGCAGCCCGGGACAGGGCGATTCACCCCTCCACTTT
cdr3_aa: CASSPGQGDSPLHF

clone_size: NA
d_call: NA
j_call: TRBJ1-3
v_call: TRBV7-8
cdr3_nt: TGTGCCAGCAGCTTAAGTCCGAGAGACTCTGGAAACACCATATATTTT
cdr3_aa: CASSLSPRDSGNTIYF

clone_size: NA
d_call: NA
j_call: TRBJ2-3
v_call: TRBV7-2
cdr3_nt: TGTGCCAGCGGAGTTCTGCGGTCAGATACGCAGTATTTT
cdr3_aa: CASGVLRSDTQYF

clone_size: NA
d_call: TRBD1
j_call: TRBJ2-5
v_call: TRBV4-2
cdr3_nt: TGTGCCAGCAGCCTCAATGCTGGACAGGGGCTCCAAGAGACCCAGTACTTC
cdr3_aa: CASSLNAGQGLQETQYF

clone_size: NA
d_call: TRBD1
j_call: TRBJ1-1
v_call: TRBV5-1
cdr3_nt: TGCGCCAGCAGCGGGACAGGGACGGGGGCTGAAGCTTTCTTT
cdr3_aa: CASSGTGTGAEAFF

clone_size: NA
d_call: NA
j_call: TRBJ2-7
v_call: TRBV4-3
cdr3_nt: TGCGCCAGCAGCCAATTTGCCTCTGACAGGACACAGACCTACGAGCAGTACTTC
cdr3_aa: CASSQFASDRTQTYEQYF

clone_size: NA
d_call: TRBD2
j_call: TRBJ2-7
v_call: TRBV2
cdr3_nt: TGTGCCAGCAGAGAGTTGGCTAGCGGATCCTACGAGCAGTACTTC
cdr3_aa: CASRELASGSYEQYF

clone_size: once
d_call: TRBD1
j_call: TRBJ1-2
v_call: TRBV5-1
cdr3_nt: TGCGCCAGCATGCGGACCGGGACAGGGGATGGCTACACCTTC
cdr3_aa: CASMRTGTGDGYTF

clone_size: NA
d_call: TRBD2
j_call: TRBJ2-3
v_call: TRBV4-2
cdr3_nt: TGTGCCAGCAGCCAGGGCCAACAGAGCGGGGTGTACACAGATACGCAGTATTTT
cdr3_aa: CASSQGQQSGVYTDTQYF

clone_size: NA
d_call: NA
j_call: TRBJ2-5
v_call: TRBV27
cdr3_nt: TGTGCCAGCAGTACCGCCACCGGGACCCAGTACTTC
cdr3_aa: CASSTATGTQYF

clone_size: NA
d_call: TRBD1
j_call: TRBJ1-2
v_call: TRBV27
cdr3_nt: TGTGCCAGCAGGCCGAACCGACAGGGCTATGGCTACACCTTC
cdr3_aa: CASRPNRQGYGYTF

clone_size: NA
d_call: NA
j_call: TRBJ2-7
v_call: TRBV19
cdr3_nt: TGTGCCAGTAGTAACAGGGTTAACGAGCAGTACTTC
cdr3_aa: CASSNRVNEQYF

clone_size: NA
d_call: TRBD1
j_call: TRBJ1-2
v_call: TRBV4-3
cdr3_nt: TGCGCCAGCAGCCCAGGCTCCGGGACAGGGGGCAGCTATGGCTACACCTTC
cdr3_aa: CASSPGSGTGGSYGYTF

clone_size: NA
d_call: TRBD1
j_call: TRBJ2-5
v_call: TRBV5-6
cdr3_nt: TGTGCCAGCAGCCGGACAGGGGAGGGGGAGACCCAGTACTTC
cdr3_aa: CASSRTGEGETQYF

clone_size: NA
d_call: TRBD2
j_call: TRBJ2-5
v_call: TRBV29-1
cdr3_nt: TGCAGCGTTGAGCCTAGCGGGGGGCGCCAAGAGACCCAGTACTTC
cdr3_aa: CSVEPSGGRQETQYF

clone_size: large
d_call: TRBD2
j_call: TRBJ2-1
v_call: TRBV7-3
cdr3_nt: TGTGCCAGCAGCTACGGACTAGCGGGGGGGCCCTACAATGAGCAGTTCTTC
cdr3_aa: CASSYGLAGGPYNEQFF

clone_size: NA
d_call: TRBD1
j_call: TRBJ1-1
v_call: TRBV15
cdr3_nt: TGTGCCACCAGCAGAGACCTAACAGGGGGCGGGGGTACTGAAGCTTTCTTT
cdr3_aa: CATSRDLTGGGGTEAFF

clone_size: NA
d_call: NA
j_call: TRBJ1-5
v_call: TRBV6-5
cdr3_nt: TGTGCCAGTGCCGGGGGGCTAGAGCAGCCCCAGCATTTT
cdr3_aa: CASAGGLEQPQHF

clone_size: NA
d_call: TRBD1
j_call: TRBJ1-1
v_call: TRBV5-4
cdr3_nt: TGTGCCAGCAGACCGGGACAGGGGGCTAGTACTGAAGCTTTCTTT
cdr3_aa: CASRPGQGASTEAFF

clone_size: NA
d_call: NA
j_call: TRBJ2-5
v_call: TRBV16
cdr3_nt: TGTGCCAGCAGCCAAGCCAGGGGGGCGGCAGAGACCCAGTACTTC
cdr3_aa: CASSQARGAAETQYF

clone_size: NA
d_call: TRBD1
j_call: TRBJ1-2
v_call: TRBV5-5
cdr3_nt: TGTGCCAGCAGCTTACAACCGGGACAGGGGAAAGGCGGCGGCTACACCTTC
cdr3_aa: CASSLQPGQGKGGGYTF

clone_size: NA
d_call: NA
j_call: TRBJ2-7
v_call: TRBV2
cdr3_nt: TGTGCCAGCAGTGACGGGTCTTGGTCCTACGAGCAGTACTTC
cdr3_aa: CASSDGSWSYEQYF

clone_size: NA
d_call: TRBD1
j_call: TRBJ2-3
v_call: TRBV9
cdr3_nt: TGTGCCAGCGGTAGTGGACAGGGAAGTGCGACGCAGTATTTT
cdr3_aa: CASGSGQGSATQYF

clone_size: NA
d_call: TRBD1
j_call: TRBJ1-5
v_call: TRBV7-2
cdr3_nt: TGTGCCAGCAGCTTTGCCGGACAGGGGGATCCTGGGCCCCAGCATTTT
cdr3_aa: CASSFAGQGDPGPQHF

clone_size: NA
d_call: TRBD2
j_call: TRBJ2-7
v_call: TRBV28
cdr3_nt: TGTGCCAGCAGTTCAAGGACTAGCGGGGGTGGCGAGCAGTACTTC
cdr3_aa: CASSSRTSGGGEQYF

clone_size: NA
d_call: TRBD2
j_call: TRBJ2-3
v_call: TRBV5-4
cdr3_nt: TGTGCCAGCAGCCTGACTAGCGGGACCCGACAGGATACGCAGTATTTT
cdr3_aa: CASSLTSGTRQDTQYF

clone_size: NA
d_call: TRBD1
j_call: TRBJ1-2
v_call: TRBV27
cdr3_nt: TGTGCCAGCAGTTTAGGGACAGGGTATGGCTACACCTTC
cdr3_aa: CASSLGTGYGYTF

clone_size: NA
d_call: NA
j_call: TRBJ1-6
v_call: TRBV19
cdr3_nt: TGTGCCAGTAGTATCGGGGGGGATTCACCCCTCCACTTT
cdr3_aa: CASSIGGDSPLHF

clone_size: NA
d_call: TRBD1
j_call: TRBJ1-4
v_call: TRBV6-6
cdr3_nt: TGTGCCAGTGGACAGGGGGCAACTAATGAAAAACTGTTTTTT
cdr3_aa: CASGQGATNEKLFF

clone_size: NA
d_call: NA
j_call: TRBJ2-3
v_call: TRBV7-6
cdr3_nt: TGTGCCAGCAGTCAGGGGACCCTACTCCTGGATACGCAGTATTTT
cdr3_aa: CASSQGTLLLDTQYF

clone_size: NA
d_call: NA
j_call: TRBJ2-2
v_call: TRBV5-6
cdr3_nt: TGTGCCAGCAGCTTTCTAGGCACCGGGGGTACCGGGGAGCTGTTTTTT
cdr3_aa: CASSFLGTGGTGELFF

clone_size: NA
d_call: TRBD1
j_call: TRBJ1-1
v_call: TRBV5-1
cdr3_nt: TGCGCCAGCAGCTTACTAGGGGGCATGAGCACTGAAGCTTTCTTT
cdr3_aa: CASSLLGGMSTEAFF

clone_size: NA
d_call: NA
j_call: TRBJ2-3
v_call: TRBV5-4
cdr3_nt: TGTGCCAGCAGCGAGTATAACACAGATACGCAGTATTTT
cdr3_aa: CASSEYNTDTQYF

clone_size: NA
d_call: NA
j_call: TRBJ1-1
v_call: TRBV7-8
cdr3_nt: TGTGCCAGCAGCTTAGCGGGCCAAGGGGTGAACACTGAAGCTTTCTTT
cdr3_aa: CASSLAGQGVNTEAFF

clone_size: NA
d_call: NA
j_call: TRBJ1-3
v_call: TRBV27
cdr3_nt: TGTGCCAGCAGTTTTACGGGGACTGGAAACACCATATATTTT
cdr3_aa: CASSFTGTGNTIYF

clone_size: NA
d_call: NA
j_call: TRBJ1-1
v_call: TRBV19
cdr3_nt: TGTGCCAGTAGTATAGGCGCCCACCGGGGCACTGAAGCTTTCTTT
cdr3_aa: CASSIGAHRGTEAFF

clone_size: NA
d_call: TRBD1
j_call: TRBJ1-4
v_call: TRBV5-6
cdr3_nt: TGTGCCAGCAGCGGGGGACAGATAAATGAAAAACTGTTTTTT
cdr3_aa: CASSGGQINEKLFF

clone_size: NA
d_call: TRBD1
j_call: TRBJ1-3
v_call: TRBV5-5
cdr3_nt: TGTGCCAGCAGCCCTGGACAGGCTGGAAACACCATATATTTT
cdr3_aa: CASSPGQAGNTIYF

clone_size: NA
d_call: NA
j_call: TRBJ1-2
v_call: TRBV11-1
cdr3_nt: TGTGCCAGCAGCTCAACACAGAACACAAACTATGGCTACACCTTC
cdr3_aa: CASSSTQNTNYGYTF